The present TCR beta chain was sequenced within a study of T cells in Graves' hyperthyroidism and ophthalmopathy. The CDR3 is 19 amino acids. The V gene lost 0 bases and the J gene lost 2 bases, with 23 bases spanning the gap. CDR1 SGHRS and CDR2 YFSETQ come from the germline V gene. Template material for amplifying TCR beta CDR3 regions consisted of RNA transcripts. Primed by the HTBI set, a first-round RT-PCR was run on the TCR CDR3. TCRdb processed the multiplex PCR reads anew with MiXCR; each CDR3 protein has one entry. The sample consists of some 560,000 distinct CDR3 sequences, 13% to 15% of them appearing once.

This TCR came from a woman aged 35 to 49 with Graves' hyperthyroidism. The gene calls are TRBV5-1 and TRBJ2-5; possibly TRBD2 for D (6 bases). Sequences were obtained from blood. CDR3 DNA: TGCGCCAGCAGCTTGGCCGGTAGGATAGGGACTGGCGAACAAGAGACCCAGTACTTC. This sequence encodes CASSLAGRIGTGEQETQYF. The whole variable domain, filled in from reference TRBV5-1 and TRBJ2-5, reads KAGVTQTPRYLIKTRGQQVTLSCSPISGHRSVSWYQQTPGQGLQFLFEYFSETQRNKGNFPGRFSGRQFSNSRSEMNVSTLELGDSALYLCASSLAGRIGTGEQETQYFGPGTRLLVL.